The 8 T cell receptor beta chains below were found in one sample sequenced in a study of T cell responses to AZD1222 COVID-19 vaccine. Data came from immunoSEQ multiplex PCR; TCRdb stores just in-frame clones and leaves some out. Seen here are 110,000 or so clones, roughly nine tenths observed once, and the top ten hold about 5.3%. The starting material was peripheral blood, obtained on day 0 of AZD1222 vaccination. Receptors were obtained from an adult in good health.

V gene TRBV7-9 combines with J gene TRBJ2-1; D gene uncertain. Germline CDR1 reads SEHNR; CDR2 reads FQNEAQ (reference sequence). Trimming took 3 bases from V and 7 from J, leaving 16 bases between them. The CDR3 length is 15 residues. The CDR3 here is CASSFLGDWSNEQFF. Here the CDR3 DNA reads TGTGCCAGCAGCTTCCTGGGTGATTGGAGTAATGAGCAGTTCTTC.

The chain employs TRBV7-2 and TRBJ2-7, with a possible D match to TRBD2 (6 bases). V was cut by 4 bases and J by 7 bases, with 14 bases left in between. The CDR3 is made up of 13 amino acids. Germline CDR1 SGHTA, CDR2 FQGNSA. This chain's CDR3 is CASSSQWGEEQYF. As DNA, the CDR3 is TGTGCCAGCAGCTCTCAATGGGGGGAGGAGCAGTACTTC.

The chain carries TRBV12-3 or TRBV12-4 and TRBJ1-6; D unresolved. Trimming left V 6 bases short and J 7 bases short, with 7 bases between. The CDR3 is 12 amino acids. CDR3 DNA: TGTGCCAGCAGCCCTAACAATTCACCCCTCCACTTT. This sequence encodes CASSPNNSPLHF.

The CDR3, as DNA: TGTGCCAGCAGCGCAGTGACAGGGGGCGCAGCAACTAATGAAAAACTGTTTTTT. This gives the protein CASSAVTGGAATNEKLFF. The chain links TRBV7-2 to TRBJ1-4; 10 bases line up with TRBD1. The trim removed 5 bases at V and 0 bases at J, leaving 9 bases unmatched. Germline CDR1 reads SGHTA; CDR2 reads FQGNSA. This CDR3 comprises 18 residues.

This chain uses TRBV10-3 with TRBJ2-1; D unclear. The germline V and J ends were trimmed by 2 bases and 8 bases, with 16 bases remaining between them. Per the germline V gene, CDR1 is ENHRY and CDR2 is SYGVKD. The CDR3 consists of 15 residues. The CDR3 loop reads CAISEGRLVEDEQFF. CDR3 coding DNA: TGTGCCATCAGTGAGGGGCGGCTAGTTGAGGATGAGCAGTTCTTC.

The rearrangement links TRBV6-5 to TRBJ1-1; D call uncertain. Germline values: CDR1 MNHEY, CDR2 SVGAGI. V was pared by 4 bases and J by 1 base, with 10 bases between. The CDR3 covers 14 residues. Here the CDR3 DNA reads TGTGCCAGCAGTTTAAGTCATAGGAACACTGAAGCTTTCTTT. It encodes CASSLSHRNTEAFF.

This chain uses TRBV5-5 with TRBJ1-1; D is possibly TRBD1 (6 bases). V was clipped by 3 bases and J by 5 bases, with 11 bases between them. From germline, CDR1 is SGHKS and CDR2 YYEKEE (reference sequence). The length of the CDR3 is 13 residues. The CDR3 region is CASSSTTGTEAFF. As DNA, the CDR3 is TGTGCCAGCAGCTCTACCACAGGGACTGAAGCTTTCTTT.

The genes are TRBV30 and TRBJ1-4; unclear D gene. Trimming left V 3 bases short and J 4 bases short, with 6 bases between. CDR3 size: 12 residues. Looked up from germline, CDR1 is GTSNPN and CDR2 is SVGIG (reference sequence). Written as DNA, the CDR3 is TGTGCCTGGAGCAGTAGTAATGAAAAACTGTTTTTT. Protein product: CAWSSSNEKLFF. Full variable domain (missing parts from reference TRBV30 and TRBJ1-4): SQTIHQWPATLVQPVGSPLSLECTVEGTSNPNLYWYRQAAGRGLQLLFYSVGIGQISSEVPQNLSASRPQDRQFILSSKKLLLSDSGFYLCAWSSSNEKLFFGSGTQLSVL.